This record concerns one TCR beta chain sequence. The antigen is unknown. This CDR3 has 14 amino acids. V gave up 6 bases and J gave up 1 base, with 10 bases separating them. Germline V gene lookup returns CDR1 SNHLY and CDR2 FYNNEI. For CDR3 and TCR beta VDJ profiling, genomic DNA was the template used. MiXCR, applied by TCRdb to the reads, yields one record per CDR3 protein. Among 89,000 or so distinct CDR3 sequences listed, roughly two thirds were seen once. The source of the sample is a study of CD8+CD57+ T cells in acquired aplastic anemia. Study summary: The DNA of sorted CD4+ and CD8+ cells averaged 3.2 ug. Study-level results: The number of CD8+ CDR3 sequences shared by patients and controls was roughly 31.

Flow cytometry had shown expanded CD8+CD57+ cells in the patients chosen for sequencing. There was no therapy given to any patient before the blood sampling took place. The sample comprised sorted CD4+, CD8+, or CD8+CD57+ T cells (not recorded which) from PBMCs. The rearrangement joins TRBV2 to TRBJ2-1, with D maybe TRBD2 (5 bases). This sequence originates from a human donor with aplastic anemia. CDR3 loop: CASRLERSYNEQFF. DNA for the CDR3: TGTGCCAGCAGGCTTGAGCGGTCCTACAATGAGCAGTTCTTC.